These 26 T cell receptor beta chains share one sample of origin, sequenced in a study of OX40 agonist ivuxolimab in advanced cancers. Sequencing was performed with immunoSEQ multiplex PCR; in TCRdb, only in-frame clones are kept and a portion is missing. The table records approximately 89,000 clones, about 88% of them present only once. Sample: CD4+ or CD8+ T cells sorted from blood, taken in a trial of the OX40 agonist ivuxolimab. Receptor source: an adult with an advanced solid tumor such as melanoma, head and neck, liver or kidney cancer.

The V call is TRBV7-6, the J call TRBJ2-7, with D hard to call. This CDR3 region has 17 residues. Per germline, CDR1 SGHVS and CDR2 FNYEAQ. The germline V and J ends were trimmed by 1 base and 2 bases, with 18 bases remaining between them. CDR3 amino acids: CASSLDLPADQPYEQYF. CDR3 coding DNA: TGTGCCAGCAGCTTAGACCTTCCGGCAGACCAACCCTACGAGCAGTACTTC.

This clone has more than one count but fewer than ten. This sequence joins TRBV28 and TRBJ1-5; D gene ambiguous. The germline gives CDR1 MDHEN, CDR2 SYDVKM. The V end was cut by 6 bases, the J end by 5 bases, with 11 bases between. The CDR3 contains 13 residues. The CDR3 nucleotides are TGTGCCAGCAGGTCTGTGGGCCATCAGCCCCAGCATTTT. This encodes CASRSVGHQPQHF.

This clone was counted once. The chain is built from TRBV5-6 and TRBJ1-5; D is ambiguous. CDR3 length equals 12 residues. Germline CDR1 SGHDT, CDR2 YYEEEE. The V and J ends lost 1 base and 3 bases respectively, with 2 bases between them. The CDR3 loop reads CASSLNNQPQHF. CDR3 coding DNA: TGTGCCAGCAGCTTGAACAATCAGCCCCAGCATTTT.

In this sample, this clone turned up a few times. This rearrangement joins TRBV19 to TRBJ2-3; 9 positions agree with TRBD2. V was clipped by 6 bases and J by 8 bases; unmatched bases: 15. This CDR3 contains 16 residues. Germline V gene sequence: CDR1 LNHDA, CDR2 SQIVND (reference sequence). This CDR3 reads CASRDATSGQFGTQYF. The CDR3 bases are TGTGCCAGTAGGGACGCGACTAGCGGCCAATTTGGTACGCAGTATTTT.

The rearrangement joins TRBV25-1 to TRBJ1-2; TRBD1 matches 9 bases. Germline V lookup: CDR1 MGHDK, CDR2 SYGVNS. V dropped 10 bases and J dropped 8; count of bases not matched to a gene: 8. The CDR3 contains 12 residues. The CDR3 protein is CATRGTGKGYTF. In DNA, the CDR3 is TGTGCCACCAGGGGGACAGGGAAAGGCTACACCTTC.

The chain joins TRBV12-5 to TRBJ1-1; no reliable D call. The germline V gene encodes CDR1 LGHNT and CDR2 FRNRAP. The CDR3 contains 14 residues. Trimming removed 8 bases from V and 1 base from J, with 14 bases in between. CDR3 DNA sequence: TGTGCTAGTCGAGGGATACCCGAGAACACTGAAGCTTTCTTT. Its protein product is CASRGIPENTEAFF.

The chain uses TRBV10-2 and TRBJ2-7; 7 bases are shared with TRBD1. This CDR3 has 16 amino acids. Germline assignment: CDR1 WSHSY and CDR2 SAAADI. Unmatched junction bases numbered 14, after V lost 3 bases and J lost 6 bases. The CDR3 region is CASSEVGGAPRSEQYF. The CDR3 DNA follows: TGCGCCAGCAGTGAAGTAGGGGGCGCCCCGAGAAGCGAGCAGTACTTC.

CDR3 coding DNA: TGTGCCAGCAGTTTGACGGGGGGGCGCGTCGATGAGCAGTTCTTC. Protein: CASSLTGGRVDEQFF. This chain connects TRBV27 to TRBJ2-1, with TRBD2 matching over 8 bases. Germline lookup yields CDR1 MNHEY and CDR2 SMNVEV (reference sequence). There are 15 residues in the CDR3. V was clipped by 3 bases and J by 8 bases; unmatched bases: 9.

This sequence joins TRBV7-9 and TRBJ1-5, with D hard to call. Trimming stripped 5 bases from V and 5 bases from J, with 19 bases between. Germline V gives CDR1 SEHNR, CDR2 FQNEAQ (reference sequence). The CDR3 spans 16 residues. CDR3 region: CASSPLKGSGHQPQHF. DNA for the CDR3: TGTGCCAGCAGCCCCTTGAAGGGCAGCGGACATCAGCCCCAGCATTTT.

The chain carries TRBV5-1 and TRBJ1-6; TRBD1 agrees at 7 bases. The length of the CDR3 is 16 residues. Germline CDR1 is SGHRS and CDR2 is YFSETQ. V trimming: 0 bases; J trimming: 5 bases; junction bases outside the gene matches: 5. The CDR3 protein is CASSLEGQSNNSPLHF. The CDR3 DNA reads TGCGCCAGCAGCTTGGAGGGACAGAGCAATAATTCACCCCTCCACTTT.

The V and J genes are TRBV7-8 and TRBJ2-7; TRBD1 matches 7 bases. From germline, CDR1 is SGHVS and CDR2 FQNEAQ. The CDR3 runs to 12 residues. J lost 6 bases, V lost 1 base, and 0 bases had no gene match. CDR3: CASSLDRGEQYF. CDR3 DNA sequence: TGTGCCAGCAGCTTAGACAGGGGCGAGCAGTACTTC. The complete variable domain, with remaining parts taken from reference TRBV7-8 and TRBJ2-7, reads GAGVSQSPRYKVAKRGQDVALRCDPISGHVSLFWYQQALGQGPEFLTYFQNEAQLDKSGLPSDRFFAERPEGSVSTLKIQRTQQEDSAVYLCASSLDRGEQYFGPGTRLTVT.

This clone was seen a few times. The V gene is TRBV7-2, the J gene TRBJ1-1; D gene ambiguous. This CDR3 region has 12 residues. Germline CDR1 reads SGHTA; CDR2 reads FQGNSA. Trimming took 3 bases from V and 0 from J, leaving 2 bases between them. This CDR3 reads CASSFLNTEAFF. The CDR3 nucleotides read TGTGCCAGCAGCTTTTTGAACACTGAAGCTTTCTTT.

CDR3 in amino acids: CASSRAAGQGYEQYF. In DNA form, the CDR3 reads TGTGCCAGCAGCCGAGCAGCGGGACAGGGGTACGAGCAGTACTTC. This chain connects TRBV6-5 to TRBJ2-7, with TRBD1 matching over 10 bases. Unmatched junction bases numbered 9, after V lost 6 bases and J lost 4 bases. The CDR3 contains 15 residues. Germline CDR1 is MNHEY and CDR2 is SVGAGI.

This clone was recorded once. The chain links TRBV5-1 to TRBJ2-5; 7 positions match TRBD1. The J segment lost 3 bases and the V segment lost 4 bases, leaving 3 bases of the junction unmatched. This CDR3 comprises 13 residues. In germline, CDR1 is SGHRS, CDR2 YFSETQ. The CDR3 nucleotides are TGCGCCAGCAGCACCACAGGGGAAGAGACCCAGTACTTC. Protein: CASSTTGEETQYF.

The chain links TRBV4-3 to TRBJ1-5; D is perhaps TRBD1 (5 bases). Germline assignment: CDR1 LGHNA and CDR2 YSLEER. V was trimmed by 3 bases and J by 4 bases, leaving 13 bases between them. The CDR3 is made up of 15 amino acids. This chain's CDR3 is CASSQDRDGNQPQHF. The CDR3 bases are TGCGCCAGCAGCCAGGACCGGGACGGAAATCAGCCCCAGCATTTT.

The DNA for the CDR3 is TGTGCCAGCAGCCGACTAGCGGGGGGAACCTACTCCTACGAGCAGTACTTC. As protein: CASSRLAGGTYSYEQYF. V is TRBV7-2 and J is TRBJ2-7, with 13 nucleotides matching TRBD2. CDR1 and CDR2 from the germline V gene are SGHTA and FQGNSA. This CDR3 is 17 amino acids long. Trimming cost V 5 bases and J 0 bases; bases outside gene matches: 7.

The chain links TRBV6-4 to TRBJ1-1; tentatively, D is TRBD1 (5 bases). The CDR3 contains 14 residues. The V gene lost 8 bases and the J gene lost 7 bases, with 20 bases spanning the gap. CDR1 and CDR2 (germline): MRHNA, SNTAGT. CDR3 protein: CASLPGNEVSEAFF. CDR3 coding DNA: TGTGCCAGCCTACCAGGGAATGAGGTTAGTGAAGCTTTCTTT.

The chain has TRBV6-1 and TRBJ1-2, with 9 bases identical to TRBD1. V was pared by 4 bases and J by 4 bases, with 4 bases of the junction left unmatched. The CDR3 loop spans 14 amino acids. CDR1 is MNHNS, CDR2 SASEGT, per germline. CDR3 nucleotide sequence: TGTGCCAGCAGTGGGGACAGGGAGGGCTATGGCTACACCTTC. Translation gives CASSGDREGYGYTF.

This chain connects TRBV27 to TRBJ1-2; a possible D gene is TRBD1 (5 bases). CDR3 length equals 14 residues. Trimming removed 5 bases at V and 7 bases at J, with 17 bases between. From germline, CDR1 is MNHEY and CDR2 SMNVEV (reference sequence). The CDR3 DNA reads TGTGCCAGCAGTCCTCCAGGGTTCTTAGGTGGCTACACCTTC. Protein product: CASSPPGFLGGYTF.

The J gene is TRBJ1-2, the V gene TRBV11-2; D perhaps matches TRBD1 (6 bases). The CDR3 loop spans 17 amino acids. V gave up 4 bases and J gave up 0 bases, with 18 bases separating them. Germline V CDR1 and CDR2: SGHAT, FQNNGV. CDR3 nucleotides: TGTGCCAGCAGCTCAATCCGGGGGGGCTCCTCTAACTATGGCTACACCTTC. Its translation: CASSSIRGGSSNYGYTF.

The chain carries TRBV7-6 and TRBJ2-6; no definite D call. Germline V gene data show CDR1 as SGHVS and CDR2 as FNYEAQ. The V end lost 5 bases, the J end lost 0 bases, and 8 bases lay between the germline ends. CDR3 length: 15 residues. Written as DNA, the CDR3 is TGTGCCAGCAGCCCCGCCGGCTCTGGGGCCAACGTCCTGACTTTC. This gives the protein CASSPAGSGANVLTF.

J is TRBJ2-3 and V is TRBV7-8; no definite D call. V shed 3 bases and J shed 6 bases, with 7 bases lying between them. CDR1 SGHVS and CDR2 FQNEAQ come from the germline V gene. CDR3 size: 12 residues. CDR3 nucleotides: TGTGCCAGCAGCTTCTCCCTGGATACGCAGTATTTT. Translating gives CASSFSLDTQYF.

The chain employs TRBV9 and TRBJ2-7; TRBD1 matches at 8 bases. CDR1 and CDR2 from the germline V gene are SGDLS and YYNGEE. With 3 bases clipped from V and 0 bases from J, the junction kept 8 bases outside the gene matches. The CDR3 extends over 16 amino acids. The CDR3 region is CASSADRDRISYEQYF. The CDR3 DNA reads as TGTGCCAGCAGCGCCGACCGGGACAGGATCTCCTACGAGCAGTACTTC.

V is TRBV6-5 and J is TRBJ2-7; 7 positions agree with TRBD1. Germline CDR1 is MNHEY and CDR2 is SVGAGI. The CDR3 is 16 residues long. With V trimmed by 0 bases and J by 0 bases, 5 bases remained unmatched. Here the CDR3 DNA reads TGTGCCAGCAGTTACTCCGGGACAGTTCCCTCCTACGAGCAGTACTTC. This sequence encodes CASSYSGTVPSYEQYF.

The chain has TRBV10-3 and TRBJ1-5, with D tentatively TRBD1 (5 bases). CDR3 length: 15 residues. Germline assignment: CDR1 ENHRY and CDR2 SYGVKD. Trimming stripped 2 bases from V and 3 bases from J, with 11 bases between. The CDR3: CAISEVDSLNQPQHF. Here the CDR3 DNA reads TGTGCCATCAGTGAGGTAGACAGTCTCAATCAGCCCCAGCATTTT.

This chain links TRBV19 with TRBJ2-3; D gene ambiguous. The germline V and J ends were trimmed by 3 bases and 2 bases, with 15 bases remaining between them. Germline loops: CDR1 LNHDA, CDR2 SQIVND (reference sequence). The CDR3 is 16 residues long. DNA for the CDR3: TGTGCCAGTAGTATGGCGAGCGTGAGGAACACAGATACGCAGTATTTT. It translates to CASSMASVRNTDTQYF.